What follows is one T cell receptor (beta chain) and its context. The antigen remains unidentified. This sample was taken from a study of persistence of HIV-infected CD4 T cells. Points from the study as a whole: TCR analyses could not target the rare provirus-carrying CMV-responding cells.

Sequencing used immunoSEQ version 4 in survey mode. Genomic DNA was diluted to about 9.4 ng/uL, up to roughly 1 ug per sample. Only in-frame clones appear in the TCRdb table, and some are missing; sequencing was by immunoSEQ multiplex PCR. The sample records 35,000 to 40,000 clones, about nine tenths being singletons. Anti-CD3/anti-CD28 beads served as a nonspecific positive control stimulus. Responding CD4+ T cells were sorted by upregulation of both CD40 ligand and CD69. PBMCs were depleted of CD8+ T cells before stimulation. Unmatched junction bases numbered 10, after V lost 5 bases and J lost 3 bases. The CDR3 spans 16 residues.

This chain links TRBV6-7 with TRBJ1-1; 9 bases map to TRBD1. TRBV6-7 is labeled an ORF, and its function is uncertain. The sample here was CD4+ T cells sorted from PBMCs after roughly 20-hour stimulation, taken from a patient who received antiretroviral therapy. This TCR was sampled from an adult man with HIV who was CMV-seropositive. The CDR3 is CASSNWDREGDTEAFF. The CDR3 coding sequence is TGTGCCAGCAGTAACTGGGACAGGGAAGGGGACACTGAAGCTTTCTTT.